The sequence of this T cell receptor (beta chain) was determined in a study of T cell repertoires in cytomegalovirus infection. Concerning this clonotype itself: Its antigen is as yet unknown.

The V gene's germline CDR1 is SGHKS and CDR2 YYEKEE (reference sequence). The CDR3 loop spans 15 amino acids. Trimming pared 4 bases from V and 7 bases from J, leaving 18 bases between. TCRdb fed the reads into MiXCR, producing one record per CDR3 protein. The data contain 250,000 or so distinct CDR3 sequences, about 18% of them seen just once; the ten biggest clones take up roughly 45%. The study, taken as a whole, reports: There were carriers of CMV plus the relevant HLA, and cumulative public TCR beta family frequency identified them.

The receptor was isolated from a human donor in good health (CMV status not recorded). Some clones in this sample may be carry-over from other donors' samples. Sequencing input: CD8+ T cells from PBMCs. V is TRBV5-5 and J is TRBJ2-1; no clear D. CDR3 DNA: TGTGCCAGCAGCCTCCTGACCCGACCGATAAATGAGCAGTTCTTC. As protein: CASSLLTRPINEQFF.